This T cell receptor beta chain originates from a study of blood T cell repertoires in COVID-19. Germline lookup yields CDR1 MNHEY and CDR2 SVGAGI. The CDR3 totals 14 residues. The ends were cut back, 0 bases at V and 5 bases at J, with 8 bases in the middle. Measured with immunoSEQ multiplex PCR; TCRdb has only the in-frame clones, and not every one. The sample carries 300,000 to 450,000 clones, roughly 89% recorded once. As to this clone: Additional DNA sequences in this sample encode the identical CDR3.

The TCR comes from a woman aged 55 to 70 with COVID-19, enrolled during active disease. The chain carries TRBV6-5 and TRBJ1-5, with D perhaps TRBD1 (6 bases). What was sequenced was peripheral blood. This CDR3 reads CASSYSAGDQPQHF. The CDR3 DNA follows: TGTGCCAGCAGTTACTCGGCAGGGGATCAGCCCCAGCATTTT.